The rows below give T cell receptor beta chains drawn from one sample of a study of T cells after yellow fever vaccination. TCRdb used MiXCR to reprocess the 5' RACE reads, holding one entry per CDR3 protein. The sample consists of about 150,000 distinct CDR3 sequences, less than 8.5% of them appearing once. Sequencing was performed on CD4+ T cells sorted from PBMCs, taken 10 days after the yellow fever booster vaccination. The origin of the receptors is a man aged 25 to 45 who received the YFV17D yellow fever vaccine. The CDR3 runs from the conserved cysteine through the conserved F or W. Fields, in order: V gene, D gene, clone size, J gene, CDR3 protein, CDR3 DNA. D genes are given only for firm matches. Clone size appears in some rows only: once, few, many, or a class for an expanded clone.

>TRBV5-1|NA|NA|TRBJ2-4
CASSLLGAPGAKNIQYF
TGCGCCAGCAGCTTGTTGGGGGCCCCGGGAGCCAAAAACATTCAGTACTTC
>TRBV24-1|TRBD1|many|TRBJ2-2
CATSEVTGQLTGELFF
TGTGCCACCAGTGAGGTGACGGGACAGCTCACCGGGGAGCTGTTTTTT
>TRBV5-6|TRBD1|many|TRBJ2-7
CASSLPGQGYEQYF
TGTGCCAGCAGCCTCCCGGGACAGGGCTACGAGCAGTACTTC
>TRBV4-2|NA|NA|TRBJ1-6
CASSQEVNSPLHF
TGTGCCAGCAGCCAAGAGGTCAATTCACCCCTCCACTTT
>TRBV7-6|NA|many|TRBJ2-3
CASSLEGASRTDTQYF
TGTGCCAGCAGCTTAGAAGGGGCCTCCCGCACAGATACGCAGTATTTT
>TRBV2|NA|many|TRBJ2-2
CASRQQIGELFF
TGTGCCAGCAGGCAACAGATCGGGGAGCTGTTTTTT
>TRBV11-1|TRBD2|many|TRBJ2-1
CASSFLAGAYEQFF
TGTGCCAGCAGCTTCCTAGCGGGAGCCTATGAGCAGTTCTTC
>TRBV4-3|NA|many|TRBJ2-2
CASSQGGKLNTGELFF
TGCGCCAGCAGCCAAGGAGGCAAACTTAACACCGGGGAGCTGTTTTTT
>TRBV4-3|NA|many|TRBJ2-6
CASSQDISGANVLTF
TGCGCCAGCAGCCAAGATATCTCTGGGGCCAACGTCCTGACTTTC
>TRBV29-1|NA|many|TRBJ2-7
CSVEDKTGYEQYF
TGCAGCGTTGAAGATAAGACAGGCTACGAGCAGTACTTC
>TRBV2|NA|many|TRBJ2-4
CASSPSIGDEGNIQYF
TGTGCCAGCAGTCCCTCGATTGGGGATGAGGGAAACATTCAGTACTTC
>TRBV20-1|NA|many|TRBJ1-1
CSARDHRNTEAFF
TGCAGTGCTAGAGATCACAGGAACACTGAAGCTTTCTTT
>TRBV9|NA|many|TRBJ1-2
CASSVGGLGRTNYGYTF
TGTGCCAGCAGCGTAGGAGGTTTGGGACGGACAAACTATGGCTACACCTTC
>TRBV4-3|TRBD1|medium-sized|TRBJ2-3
CASSQDRVLADTQYF
TGCGCCAGCAGCCAGGACAGGGTATTAGCAGATACGCAGTATTTT
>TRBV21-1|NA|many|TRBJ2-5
CASSLSRGSDRGLETQYF
TGTGCCAGCAGCCTCAGCCGGGGTTCGGACAGGGGCCTTGAGACCCAGTACTTC
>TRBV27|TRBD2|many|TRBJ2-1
CASRGQGPQTSGTYNEQFF
TGTGCCAGCAGGGGTCAGGGACCGCAGACTAGCGGTACCTACAATGAGCAGTTCTTC
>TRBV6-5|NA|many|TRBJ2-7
CASSSRGDNEQYF
TGTGCCAGCAGTTCTAGGGGAGACAACGAGCAGTACTTC
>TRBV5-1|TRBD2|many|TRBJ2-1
CASSYGTSGGYNEQFF
TGCGCCAGCAGCTATGGGACTAGCGGAGGTTACAATGAGCAGTTCTTC
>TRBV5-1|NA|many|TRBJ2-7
CASSLDGMYEQYF
TGCGCCAGCAGCTTGGACGGCATGTACGAGCAGTACTTC
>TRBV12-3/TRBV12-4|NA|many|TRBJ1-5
CASSAGRRPQHF
TGTGCCAGCAGTGCCGGACGGAGACCCCAGCATTTT
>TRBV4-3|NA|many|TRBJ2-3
CASSQDALATDTQYF
TGCGCCAGCAGCCAAGATGCCCTAGCCACAGATACGCAGTATTTT
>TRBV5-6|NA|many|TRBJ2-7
CASSWSVGAEQYF
TGTGCCAGCAGCTGGTCTGTGGGGGCCGAGCAGTACTTC
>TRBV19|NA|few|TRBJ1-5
CASSILGGVEPQHF
TGTGCCAGTAGTATCTTGGGAGGGGTCGAGCCCCAGCATTTT
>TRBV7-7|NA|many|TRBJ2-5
CASSLGQHQETQYF
TGTGCCAGCAGCTTAGGGCAGCACCAAGAGACCCAGTACTTC
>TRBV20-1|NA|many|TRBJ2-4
CSAREKDGDIQYF
TGCAGTGCTAGAGAGAAAGATGGGGACATTCAGTACTTC
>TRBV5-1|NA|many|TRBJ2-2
CASSLTGTTGELFF
TGCGCCAGCAGCTTGACAGGGACCACCGGGGAGCTGTTTTTT
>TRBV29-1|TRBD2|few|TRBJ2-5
CSVVVGLQETQYF
TGCAGCGTTGTTGTGGGACTACAAGAGACCCAGTACTTC
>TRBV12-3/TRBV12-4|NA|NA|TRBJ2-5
CASAQQGGGETQYF
TGTGCCAGCGCCCAACAGGGGGGGGGTGAGACCCAGTACTTC
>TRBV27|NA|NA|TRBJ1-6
CASSFRDFNSPLHF
TGTGCCAGCAGTTTCCGGGACTTTAATTCACCCCTCCACTTT
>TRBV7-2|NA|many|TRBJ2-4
CASSRSSGSLAKNIQYF
TGTGCCAGCAGCCGTAGTAGCGGATCACTAGCCAAAAACATTCAGTACTTC
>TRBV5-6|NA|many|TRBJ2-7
CASSFSMGGYEQYF
TGTGCCAGCAGCTTCTCTATGGGCGGATACGAGCAGTACTTC
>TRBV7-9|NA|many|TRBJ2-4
CASSAGHPAKNIQYF
TGTGCCAGCAGCGCAGGACACCCAGCCAAAAACATTCAGTACTTC
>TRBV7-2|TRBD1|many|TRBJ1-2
CASSTTRTGGGYTF
TGTGCCAGCAGCACAACCCGGACAGGGGGTGGCTACACCTTC
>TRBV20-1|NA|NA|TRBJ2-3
CSAPARGLPGGTDTQYF
TGCAGTGCCCCGGCCCGCGGGCTACCGGGTGGCACAGATACGCAGTATTTT
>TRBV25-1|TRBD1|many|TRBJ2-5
CASSQTGGQETQYF
TGTGCCAGCAGTCAGACAGGGGGGCAAGAGACCCAGTACTTC
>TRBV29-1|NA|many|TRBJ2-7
CSVNDWLGEQYF
TGCAGCGTCAATGACTGGCTAGGCGAGCAGTACTTC
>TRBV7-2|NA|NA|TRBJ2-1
CASSFPKRSSYNEQFF
TGTGCCAGCAGCTTCCCAAAGCGGAGCTCCTACAATGAGCAGTTCTTC